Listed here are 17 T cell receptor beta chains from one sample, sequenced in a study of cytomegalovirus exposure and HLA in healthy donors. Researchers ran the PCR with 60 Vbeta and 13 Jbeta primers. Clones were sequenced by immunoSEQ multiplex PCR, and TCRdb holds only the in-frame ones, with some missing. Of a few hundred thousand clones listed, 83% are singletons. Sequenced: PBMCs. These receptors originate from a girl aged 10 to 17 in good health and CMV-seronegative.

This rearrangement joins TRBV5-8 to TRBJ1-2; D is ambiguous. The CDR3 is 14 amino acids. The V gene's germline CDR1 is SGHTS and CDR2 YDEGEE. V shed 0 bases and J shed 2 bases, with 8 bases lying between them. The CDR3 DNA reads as TGTGCCAGCAGCTTGGCCGGCAGGAACTATGGCTACACCTTC. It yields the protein CASSLAGRNYGYTF. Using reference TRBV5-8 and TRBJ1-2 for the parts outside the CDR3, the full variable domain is EAGVTQSPTHLIKTRGQQATLRCSPISGHTSVYWYQQALGLGLQFLLWYDEGEERNRGNFPPRFSGRQFPNYSSELNVNALELEDSALYLCASSLAGRNYGYTFGSGTRLTVV.

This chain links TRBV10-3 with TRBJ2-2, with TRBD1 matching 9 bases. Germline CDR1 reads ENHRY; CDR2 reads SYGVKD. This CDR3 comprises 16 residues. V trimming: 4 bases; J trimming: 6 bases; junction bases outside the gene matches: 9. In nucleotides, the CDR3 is TGTGCCATCAGTGGCCCGGGACAGGGTGTCGCCGGGGAGCTGTTTTTT. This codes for CAISGPGQGVAGELFF.

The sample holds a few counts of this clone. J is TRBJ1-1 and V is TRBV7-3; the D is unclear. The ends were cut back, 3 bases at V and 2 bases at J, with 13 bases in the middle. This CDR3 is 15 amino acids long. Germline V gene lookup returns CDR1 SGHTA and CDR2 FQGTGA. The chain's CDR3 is CASSLVHTSNTEAFF. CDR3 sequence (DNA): TGTGCCAGCAGCTTGGTGCATACAAGTAACACTGAAGCTTTCTTT.

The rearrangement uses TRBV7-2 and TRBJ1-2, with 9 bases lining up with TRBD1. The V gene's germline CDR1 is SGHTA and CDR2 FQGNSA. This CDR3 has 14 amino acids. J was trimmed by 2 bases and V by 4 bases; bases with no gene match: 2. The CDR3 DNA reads TGTGCCAGCAGCTCTACAGGGGGCAACTATGGCTACACCTTC. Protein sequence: CASSSTGGNYGYTF.

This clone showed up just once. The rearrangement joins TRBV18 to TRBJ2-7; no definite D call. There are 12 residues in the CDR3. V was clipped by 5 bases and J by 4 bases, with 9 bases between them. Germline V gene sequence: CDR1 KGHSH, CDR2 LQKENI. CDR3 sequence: CASSSTIYEQYF. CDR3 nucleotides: TGTGCCAGCTCATCCACAATATACGAGCAGTACTTC.

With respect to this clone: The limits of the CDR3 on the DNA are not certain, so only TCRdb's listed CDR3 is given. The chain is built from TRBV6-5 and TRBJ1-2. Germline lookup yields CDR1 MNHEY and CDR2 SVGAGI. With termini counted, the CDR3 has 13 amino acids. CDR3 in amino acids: CASILGVDYGYTF.

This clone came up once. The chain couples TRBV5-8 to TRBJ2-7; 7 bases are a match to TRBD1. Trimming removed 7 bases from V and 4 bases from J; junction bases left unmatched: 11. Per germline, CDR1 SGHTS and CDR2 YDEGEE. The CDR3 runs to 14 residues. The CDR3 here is CASRQGGSRYEQYF. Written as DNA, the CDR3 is TGTGCCAGCCGTCAAGGGGGCTCTAGGTACGAGCAGTACTTC.

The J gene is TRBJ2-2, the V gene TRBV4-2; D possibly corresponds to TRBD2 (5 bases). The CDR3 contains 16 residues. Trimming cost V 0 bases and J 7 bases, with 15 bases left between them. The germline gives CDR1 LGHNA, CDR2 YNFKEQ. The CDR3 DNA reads TGTGCCAGCAGCCAAGATCTGGGTCGGGGTAACGGGGAGCTGTTTTTT. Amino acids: CASSQDLGRGNGELFF.

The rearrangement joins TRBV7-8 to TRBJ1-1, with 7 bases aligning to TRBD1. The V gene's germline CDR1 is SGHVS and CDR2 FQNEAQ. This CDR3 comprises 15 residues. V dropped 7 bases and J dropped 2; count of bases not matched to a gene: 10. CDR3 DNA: TGTGCCAGCACCATACTGGGACAGAGAAACACTGAAGCTTTCTTT. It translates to CASTILGQRNTEAFF.

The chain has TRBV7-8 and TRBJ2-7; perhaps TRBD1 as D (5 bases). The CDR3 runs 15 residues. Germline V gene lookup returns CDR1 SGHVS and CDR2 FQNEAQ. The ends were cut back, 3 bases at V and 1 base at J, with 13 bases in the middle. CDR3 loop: CASSFQGRISYEQYF. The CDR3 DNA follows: TGTGCCAGCAGCTTTCAGGGTAGGATTTCCTACGAGCAGTACTTC.

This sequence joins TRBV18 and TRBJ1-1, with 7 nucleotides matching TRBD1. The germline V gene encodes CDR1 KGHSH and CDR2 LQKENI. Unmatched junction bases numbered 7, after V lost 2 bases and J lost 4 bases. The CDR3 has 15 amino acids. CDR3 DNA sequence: TGTGCCAGCTCACCAATGACAGGGAGCCGCACTGAAGCTTTCTTT. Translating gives CASSPMTGSRTEAFF.

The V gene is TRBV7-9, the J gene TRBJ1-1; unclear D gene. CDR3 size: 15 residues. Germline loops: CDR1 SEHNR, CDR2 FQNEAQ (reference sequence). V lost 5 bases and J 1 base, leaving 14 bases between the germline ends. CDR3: CASSHQKTQNTEAFF. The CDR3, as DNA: TGTGCCAGCAGCCACCAGAAGACTCAGAACACTGAAGCTTTCTTT.

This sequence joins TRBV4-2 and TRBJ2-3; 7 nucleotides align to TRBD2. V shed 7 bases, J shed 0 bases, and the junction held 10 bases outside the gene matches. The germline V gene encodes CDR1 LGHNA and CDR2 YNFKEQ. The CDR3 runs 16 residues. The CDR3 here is CASTTSLAASTDTQYF. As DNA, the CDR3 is TGTGCCAGCACGACGTCTCTAGCGGCTAGCACAGATACGCAGTATTTT.

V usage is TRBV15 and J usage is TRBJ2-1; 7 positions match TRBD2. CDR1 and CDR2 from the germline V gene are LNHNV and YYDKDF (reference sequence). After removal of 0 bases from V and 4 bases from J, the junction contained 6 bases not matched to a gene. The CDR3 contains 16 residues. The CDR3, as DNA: TGTGCCACCAGCAGAGATGGGGACTACTTTTACAATGAGCAGTTCTTC. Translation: CATSRDGDYFYNEQFF.

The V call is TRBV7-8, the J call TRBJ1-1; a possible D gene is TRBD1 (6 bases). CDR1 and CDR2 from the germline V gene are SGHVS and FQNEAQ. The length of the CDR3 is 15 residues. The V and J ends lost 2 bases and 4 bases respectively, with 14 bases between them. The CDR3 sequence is CASSLHGQQITEAFF. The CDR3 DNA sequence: TGTGCCAGCAGCTTACATGGACAGCAGATCACTGAAGCTTTCTTT.

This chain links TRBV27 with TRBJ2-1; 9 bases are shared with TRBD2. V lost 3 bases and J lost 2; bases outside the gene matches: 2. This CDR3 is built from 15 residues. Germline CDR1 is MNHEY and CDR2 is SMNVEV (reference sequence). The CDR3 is CASSFSGGTYNEQFF. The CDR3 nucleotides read TGTGCCAGCAGTTTTAGCGGGGGAACCTACAATGAGCAGTTCTTC.

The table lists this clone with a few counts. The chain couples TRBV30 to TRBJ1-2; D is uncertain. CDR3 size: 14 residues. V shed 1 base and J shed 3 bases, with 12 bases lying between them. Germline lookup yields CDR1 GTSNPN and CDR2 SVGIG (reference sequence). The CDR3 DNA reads TGTGCCTGGAGTGCCCGGGTCTGGGACTATGGCTACACCTTC. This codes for CAWSARVWDYGYTF. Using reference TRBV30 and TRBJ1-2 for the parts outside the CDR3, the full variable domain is SQTIHQWPATLVQPVGSPLSLECTVEGTSNPNLYWYRQAAGRGLQLLFYSVGIGQISSEVPQNLSASRPQDRQFILSSKKLLLSDSGFYLCAWSARVWDYGYTFGSGTRLTVV.